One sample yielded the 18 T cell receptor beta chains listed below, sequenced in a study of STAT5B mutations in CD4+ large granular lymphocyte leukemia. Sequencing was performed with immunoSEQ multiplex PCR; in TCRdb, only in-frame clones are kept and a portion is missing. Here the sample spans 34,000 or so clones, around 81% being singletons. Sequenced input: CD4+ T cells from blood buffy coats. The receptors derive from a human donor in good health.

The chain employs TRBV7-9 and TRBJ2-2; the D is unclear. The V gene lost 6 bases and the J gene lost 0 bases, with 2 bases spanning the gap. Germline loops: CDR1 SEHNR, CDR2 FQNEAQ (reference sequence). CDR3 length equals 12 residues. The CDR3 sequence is CASRSNTGELFF. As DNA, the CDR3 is TGTGCCAGCAGGTCGAACACCGGGGAGCTGTTTTTT.

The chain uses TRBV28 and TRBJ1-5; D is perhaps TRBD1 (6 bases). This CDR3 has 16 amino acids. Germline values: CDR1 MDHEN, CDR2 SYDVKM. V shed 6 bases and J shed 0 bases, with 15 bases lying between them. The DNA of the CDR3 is TGTGCCAGCAGATGGGGAGGGGGAAATAGCAATCAGCCCCAGCATTTT. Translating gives CASRWGGGNSNQPQHF.

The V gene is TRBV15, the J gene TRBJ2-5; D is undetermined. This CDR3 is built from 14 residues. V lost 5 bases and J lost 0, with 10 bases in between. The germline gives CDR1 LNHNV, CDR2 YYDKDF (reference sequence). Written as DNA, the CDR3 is TGTGCCACCAGCGCGAGGCGGTACCAAGAGACCCAGTACTTC. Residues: CATSARRYQETQYF.

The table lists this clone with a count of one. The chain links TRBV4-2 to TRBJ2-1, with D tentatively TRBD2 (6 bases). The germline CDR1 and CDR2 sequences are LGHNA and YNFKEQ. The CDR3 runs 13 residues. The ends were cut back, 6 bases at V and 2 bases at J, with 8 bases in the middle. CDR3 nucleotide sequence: TGTGCCAGCAGGGAGGGCACCTACAATGAGCAGTTCTTC. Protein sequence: CASREGTYNEQFF.

DNA of the CDR3: TGTGCCTGCTACCGGGCCCTCCGGACTGAAGCTTTCTTT. It codes for CACYRALRTEAFF. The J gene is TRBJ1-1, the V gene TRBV30; D gene ambiguous. The V gene lost 6 bases and the J gene lost 5 bases, with 16 bases spanning the gap. There are 13 residues in the CDR3. CDR1 and CDR2 from the germline V gene are GTSNPN and SVGIG (reference sequence).

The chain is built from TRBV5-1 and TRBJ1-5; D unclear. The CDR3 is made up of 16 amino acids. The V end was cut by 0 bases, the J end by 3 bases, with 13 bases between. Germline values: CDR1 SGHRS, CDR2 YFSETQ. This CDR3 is CASSLDGNGVNQPQHF. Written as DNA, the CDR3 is TGCGCCAGCAGCTTGGACGGGAACGGAGTCAATCAGCCCCAGCATTTT.

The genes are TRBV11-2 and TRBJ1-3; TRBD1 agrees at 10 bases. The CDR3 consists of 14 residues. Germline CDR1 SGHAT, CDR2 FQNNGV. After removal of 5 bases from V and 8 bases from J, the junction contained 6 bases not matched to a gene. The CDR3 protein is CASSADRGLDTIYF. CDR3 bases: TGTGCCAGCAGCGCCGACAGGGGGCTAGACACCATATATTTT.

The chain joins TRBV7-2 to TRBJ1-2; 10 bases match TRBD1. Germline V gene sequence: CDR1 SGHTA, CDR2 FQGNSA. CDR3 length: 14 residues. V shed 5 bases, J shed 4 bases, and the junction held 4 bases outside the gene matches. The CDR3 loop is CASSTGTGAYGYTF. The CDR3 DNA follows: TGTGCCAGCAGCACCGGGACAGGGGCCTATGGCTACACCTTC.

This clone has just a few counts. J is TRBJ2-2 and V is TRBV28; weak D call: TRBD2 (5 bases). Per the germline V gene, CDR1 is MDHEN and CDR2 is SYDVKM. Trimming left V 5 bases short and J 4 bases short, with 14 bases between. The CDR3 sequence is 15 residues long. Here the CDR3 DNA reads TGTGCCAGCAGTGTTTCGGGGAGAGGCACCGGGGAGCTGTTTTTT. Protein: CASSVSGRGTGELFF.

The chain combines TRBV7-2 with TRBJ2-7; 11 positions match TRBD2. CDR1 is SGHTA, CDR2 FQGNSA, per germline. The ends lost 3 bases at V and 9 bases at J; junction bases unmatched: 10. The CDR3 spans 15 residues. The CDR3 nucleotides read TGTGCCAGCAGCTTGGGACTAGCGGCCTACTCGGTGCAGTACTTC. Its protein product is CASSLGLAAYSVQYF. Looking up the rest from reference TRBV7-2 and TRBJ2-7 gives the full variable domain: GAGVSQSPSNKVTEKGKDVELRCDPISGHTALYWYRQSLGQGLEFLIYFQGNSAPDKSGLPSDRFSAERTGGSVSTLTIQRTQQEDSAVYLCASSLGLAAYSVQYFGPGTRLTVT.

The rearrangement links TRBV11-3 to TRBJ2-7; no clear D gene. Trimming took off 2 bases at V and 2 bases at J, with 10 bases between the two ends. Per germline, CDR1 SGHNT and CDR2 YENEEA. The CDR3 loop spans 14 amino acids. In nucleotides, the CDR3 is TGTGCCAGCAGCTTACAAATGGGTCCCTACGAGCAGTACTTC. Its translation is CASSLQMGPYEQYF.

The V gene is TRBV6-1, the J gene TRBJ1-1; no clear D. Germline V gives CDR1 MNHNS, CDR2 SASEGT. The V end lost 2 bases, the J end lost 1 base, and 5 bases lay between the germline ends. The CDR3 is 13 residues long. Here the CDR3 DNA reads TGTGCCAGCAGTGAAAAGGCGAACACTGAAGCTTTCTTT. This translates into CASSEKANTEAFF.

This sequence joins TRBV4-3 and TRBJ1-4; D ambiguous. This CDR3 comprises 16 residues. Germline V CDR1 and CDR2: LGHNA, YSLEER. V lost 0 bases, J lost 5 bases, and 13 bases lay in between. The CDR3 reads CASSQDGRLRNEKLFF. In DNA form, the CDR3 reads TGCGCCAGCAGCCAAGATGGGAGGCTGAGGAATGAAAAACTGTTTTTT.

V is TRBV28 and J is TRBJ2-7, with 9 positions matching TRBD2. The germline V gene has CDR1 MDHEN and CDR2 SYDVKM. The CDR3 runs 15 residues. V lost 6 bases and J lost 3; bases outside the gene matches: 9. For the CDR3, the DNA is TGTGCCAGCAGATCCCATAGCGGGGGCAGCTACGAGCAGTACTTC. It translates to CASRSHSGGSYEQYF.

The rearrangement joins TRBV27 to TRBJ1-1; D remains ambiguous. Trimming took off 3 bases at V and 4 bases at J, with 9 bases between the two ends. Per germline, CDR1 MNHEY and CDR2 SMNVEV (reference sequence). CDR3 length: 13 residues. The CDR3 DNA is TGTGCCAGCAGTTTCATGGGAGGCACTGAAGCTTTCTTT. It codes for CASSFMGGTEAFF.

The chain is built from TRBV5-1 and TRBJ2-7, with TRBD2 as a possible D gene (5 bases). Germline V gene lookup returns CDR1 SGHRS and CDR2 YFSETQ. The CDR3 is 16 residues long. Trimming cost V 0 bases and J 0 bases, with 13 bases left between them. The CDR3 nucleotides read TGCGCCAGCAGCTTGGCCGGGGATCGGCCCTCCTACGAGCAGTACTTC. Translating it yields CASSLAGDRPSYEQYF. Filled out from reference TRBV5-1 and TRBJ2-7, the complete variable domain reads KAGVTQTPRYLIKTRGQQVTLSCSPISGHRSVSWYQQTPGQGLQFLFEYFSETQRNKGNFPGRFSGRQFSNSRSEMNVSTLELGDSALYLCASSLAGDRPSYEQYFGPGTRLTVT.

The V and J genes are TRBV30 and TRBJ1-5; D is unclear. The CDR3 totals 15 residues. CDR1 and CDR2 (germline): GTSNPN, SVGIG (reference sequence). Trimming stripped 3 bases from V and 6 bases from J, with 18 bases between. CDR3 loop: CAWRAGPEGGQPQHF. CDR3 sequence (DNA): TGTGCCTGGAGGGCCGGGCCAGAGGGAGGTCAGCCCCAGCATTTT.

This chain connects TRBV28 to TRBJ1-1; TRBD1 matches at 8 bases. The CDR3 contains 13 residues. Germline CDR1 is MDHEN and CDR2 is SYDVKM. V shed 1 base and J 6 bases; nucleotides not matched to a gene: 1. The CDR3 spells CASSLSRGPEAFF. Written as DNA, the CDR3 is TGTGCCAGCAGTTTATCCAGGGGGCCTGAAGCTTTCTTT.